This passage covers 26 T cell receptor beta chains from one sample sequenced in a study of shared clonotypes between healthy human individuals. The table came from immunoSEQ multiplex PCR; TCRdb's copy has only in-frame clones and leaves some out. The sample consists of around 500,000 clones, 79% of them appearing once. Sample: PBMCs. These TCRs come from a woman aged 40-49 years in good health. Some clones in this sample may be carry-over from other donors' samples.

In this sample, this clone turned up many times. The J gene is TRBJ1-1, the V gene TRBV6-1, with a weak D call TRBD1 (5 bases). Deletions cut 6 bases from V and 4 bases from J, with 12 bases between. Germline-derived CDR1 and CDR2 are MNHNS and SASEGT. The CDR3 is made up of 13 amino acids. This CDR3 is CASRDTGGTEAFF. The DNA for the CDR3 is TGTGCCAGCAGGGACACGGGAGGCACTGAAGCTTTCTTT.

This chain joins TRBV10-3 and TRBJ2-7; the D gene is possibly TRBD1 (5 bases). Per the germline V gene, CDR1 is ENHRY and CDR2 is SYGVKD. The CDR3 runs to 14 residues. The V end lost 6 bases, the J end lost 0 bases, and 12 bases lay between the germline ends. The DNA of the CDR3 is TGTGCCATCAGGTACGACAGATCCTCCTACGAGCAGTACTTC. This codes for CAIRYDRSSYEQYF.

This rearrangement joins TRBV10-2 to TRBJ2-7; no reliable D call. Germline-derived CDR1 and CDR2 are WSHSY and SAAADI. V was shortened by 5 bases and J by 2 bases, with 13 bases between the two germline ends. The CDR3 has 14 residues. In DNA form, the CDR3 reads TGCGCCAGCAGTCTTTCGACTCGTCCCTACGAGCAGTACTTC. It codes for CASSLSTRPYEQYF.

The chain couples TRBV21-1 to TRBJ2-7; the table's D call of TRBD2 was not tested on the DNA. TRBV21-1 represents a pseudogene. The CDR3 runs 16 residues. CDR3 region: CASSKFLGVEFYEQYF. The CDR3 nucleotides are TGTGCCAGCAGCAAATTTCTCGGTGTGGAGTTCTACGAGCAGTACTTC.

The CDR3 region is CSVADRATNEKLFF. The CDR3, as DNA: TGCAGCGTAGCTGACAGGGCAACTAATGAAAAACTGTTTTTT. This rearrangement joins TRBV29-1 to TRBJ1-4, with 7 positions matching TRBD1. The length of the CDR3 is 14 residues. V dropped 6 bases and J dropped 0; count of bases not matched to a gene: 4. Per the germline V gene, CDR1 is SQVTM and CDR2 is ANQGSEA.

The V and J genes are TRBV5-1 and TRBJ2-1; no clear D gene. With 3 bases removed from V and 3 bases from J, the gap between germline ends came to 13 bases. Germline CDR1 reads SGHRS; CDR2 reads YFSETQ. The CDR3 sequence is 15 residues long. CDR3 in amino acids: CASSSAKDVYNEQFF. The CDR3 DNA follows: TGCGCCAGCAGCTCCGCAAAGGACGTCTACAATGAGCAGTTCTTC. Complete variable domain (other parts from reference TRBV5-1 and TRBJ2-1): KAGVTQTPRYLIKTRGQQVTLSCSPISGHRSVSWYQQTPGQGLQFLFEYFSETQRNKGNFPGRFSGRQFSNSRSEMNVSTLELGDSALYLCASSSAKDVYNEQFFGPGTRLTVL.

V and J are TRBV11-2 and TRBJ2-1, with TRBD2 matching 12 bases. This CDR3 region has 17 residues. The V gene end was trimmed by 3 bases and the J gene end by 2 bases; junction bases not matched to a gene: 5. Germline CDR1 and CDR2: SGHAT and FQNNGV. CDR3 sequence (DNA): TGTGCCAGCAGCTTCGGGGCTAGCGGGAGGGCCTACAATGAGCAGTTCTTC. Protein: CASSFGASGRAYNEQFF.

The chain couples TRBV7-3 to TRBJ2-7, with D possibly matching TRBD2 (6 bases). V lost 5 bases and J lost 0, with 11 bases in between. The germline gives CDR1 SGHTA, CDR2 FQGTGA. The CDR3 consists of 14 residues. In nucleotides, the CDR3 is TGTGCCAGCAGCGTTAGCGGAAACTCCTACGAGCAGTACTTC. Its translation is CASSVSGNSYEQYF.

This clone was recorded once. The CDR3 spells CASSWREGLTGELFF. For the CDR3, the DNA is TGTGCCAGCAGCTGGCGGGAGGGCCTCACCGGGGAGCTGTTTTTT. The V and J genes are TRBV5-6 and TRBJ2-2, with 9 bases aligning to TRBD2. CDR3 length: 15 residues. V shed 3 bases and J 4 bases; nucleotides not matched to a gene: 4. The germline V gene has CDR1 SGHDT and CDR2 YYEEEE.

The J gene is TRBJ2-7, the V gene TRBV6-5; TRBD2 matches 7 bases. V shed 3 bases and J 3 bases; nucleotides not matched to a gene: 5. The length of the CDR3 is 14 residues. Germline V CDR1 and CDR2: MNHEY, SVGAGI. The CDR3 spells CASSYGGSGYEQYF. CDR3 coding DNA: TGTGCCAGCAGTTATGGCGGGAGTGGCTACGAGCAGTACTTC.

This clone was observed many times. This chain joins TRBV2 and TRBJ2-2; TRBD1 matches at 12 bases. This CDR3 contains 17 residues. Looked up from germline, CDR1 is SNHLY and CDR2 is FYNNEI. J was trimmed by 6 bases and V by 6 bases; bases with no gene match: 11. CDR3 bases: TGTGCCAGCAGCCCCCGCCTGGGACAGGGGGCTTCCGGGGAGCTGTTTTTT. Translated: CASSPRLGQGASGELFF.

The V gene is TRBV5-8, the J gene TRBJ2-3; 7 bases map to TRBD2. J gave up 5 bases and V 0 bases, and 3 bases lay outside the gene matches. CDR1 and CDR2 from the germline V gene are SGHTS and YDEGEE. This CDR3 contains 14 residues. The DNA for the CDR3 is TGTGCCAGCAGCTTGGACGCGGGAGTAGATACGCAGTATTTT. As protein: CASSLDAGVDTQYF.

CDR3 sequence: CATSREASGNTLPYEQYF. The CDR3 bases are TGTGCCACCAGCAGAGAGGCTAGCGGGAACACACTACCCTACGAGCAGTACTTC. The gene calls are TRBV15 and TRBJ2-7, with 9 bases aligning to TRBD2. The CDR3 is 18 amino acids. The V segment lost 0 bases and the J segment 2 bases; nucleotides outside the gene matches: 11. CDR1 and CDR2 (germline): LNHNV, YYDKDF (reference sequence).

The V call is TRBV28, the J call TRBJ1-1, with a possible D match to TRBD1 (5 bases). V was cut by 4 bases and J by 1 base, with 13 bases left in between. The CDR3 has 15 amino acids. Looked up from germline, CDR1 is MDHEN and CDR2 is SYDVKM. The CDR3 is CASSYPREPNTEAFF. For the CDR3, the DNA is TGTGCCAGCAGTTACCCCAGGGAACCGAACACTGAAGCTTTCTTT.

This chain links TRBV5-5 with TRBJ2-7; D not resolved. Per germline, CDR1 SGHKS and CDR2 YYEKEE (reference sequence). Trimming took 4 bases from V and 7 from J, leaving 21 bases between them. This CDR3 is built from 15 residues. CDR3 in DNA: TGTGCCAGCAGCCCGAACCCGGACGGGCGTCTGGAGCAGTACTTC. Translation: CASSPNPDGRLEQYF.

V gene TRBV30 combines with J gene TRBJ1-2; 9 bases agree with TRBD1. CDR3 length: 14 residues. Per the germline V gene, CDR1 is GTSNPN and CDR2 is SVGIG (reference sequence). The ends lost 3 bases at V and 5 bases at J; junction bases unmatched: 7. CDR3 coding DNA: TGTGCCTGGAGCCCCCTGGGACAGGGATATGGCTACACCTTC. Protein sequence: CAWSPLGQGYGYTF.

This chain connects TRBV2 to TRBJ2-2; 7 nucleotides line up with TRBD1. The germline V gene encodes CDR1 SNHLY and CDR2 FYNNEI. The CDR3 extends over 14 amino acids. The J segment lost 3 bases and the V segment lost 6 bases, leaving 4 bases of the junction unmatched. This CDR3 is CASRYRGDTGELFF. Written as DNA, the CDR3 is TGTGCCAGCAGGTACAGGGGCGACACCGGGGAGCTGTTTTTT.

This clone appeared many times. The rearrangement joins TRBV7-9 to TRBJ2-1; D tentatively reads TRBD1 or TRBD2 (6 bases each). Trimming removed 5 bases from V and 8 bases from J, with 22 bases in between. CDR3 length: 16 residues. Germline values: CDR1 SEHNR, CDR2 FQNEAQ (reference sequence). The CDR3 is CASSPAQRGVSDEQFF. The DNA of the CDR3 is TGTGCCAGCAGCCCGGCCCAGAGGGGGGTATCGGATGAGCAGTTCTTC.

To note about this clone: One junction end disagrees with the germline gene, perhaps due to a read error. This specimen includes other DNA sequences encoding the same CDR3. The chain uses TRBV19 and TRBJ1-1, with no clear D. This CDR3 spans 11 amino acids. The germline gives CDR1 LNHDA, CDR2 SQIVND (reference sequence). In DNA, the CDR3 is TGTGCCAGTAGTACTCTACTTGAAGCTTTCTTC. It is translated as CASSTLLEAFF.

The gene calls are TRBV6-5 and TRBJ1-5; D remains unclear. V was pared by 4 bases and J by 1 base, with 11 bases between. This CDR3 spans 15 amino acids. The germline V gene encodes CDR1 MNHEY and CDR2 SVGAGI. CDR3 sequence reads: CASSFTRTSNQPQHF. The DNA for the CDR3 is TGTGCCAGCAGTTTCACCCGCACCAGCAATCAGCCCCAGCATTTT.

Written as DNA, the CDR3 is TGTGCCAGCAGTTACTTGGGACAGGGTGGCTATGGCTACACCTTC. This codes for CASSYLGQGGYGYTF. The J gene is TRBJ1-2, the V gene TRBV6-6; 9 bases match TRBD1. Germline trimming cut 1 base from V and 4 bases from J; bases unmatched to any gene: 4. Per the germline V gene, CDR1 is MNHNY and CDR2 is SVGAGI (reference sequence). This CDR3 region has 15 residues.

The chain recombines TRBV5-6 with TRBJ2-5; no definite D call. CDR1 is SGHDT and CDR2 is YYEEEE in the germline V gene. The CDR3 has 14 residues. V gave up 0 bases and J gave up 2 bases, with 8 bases separating them. For the CDR3, the DNA is TGTGCCAGCAGCTTGGGGCAGCCTCAAGAGACCCAGTACTTC. Translating gives CASSLGQPQETQYF.

The chain uses TRBV4-1 and TRBJ2-7, with TRBD2 matching 12 bases. V shed 3 bases, J shed 0 bases, and the junction held 0 bases outside the gene matches. There are 15 residues in the CDR3. The germline V gene encodes CDR1 MGHRA and CDR2 YSYEKL. CDR3 sequence: CASSQTSGSSYEQYF. The CDR3 DNA follows: TGCGCCAGCAGCCAGACTAGCGGGAGCTCCTACGAGCAGTACTTC.

The chain has TRBV2 and TRBJ1-2; D ambiguous. V lost 4 bases and J lost 0, with 15 bases in between. Per the germline V gene, CDR1 is SNHLY and CDR2 is FYNNEI. CDR3 size: 16 residues. The CDR3, as DNA: TGTGCCAGCAGTGTTATCTCGGCACCTACTAACTATGGCTACACCTTC. It specifies CASSVISAPTNYGYTF.

The J gene is TRBJ2-2, the V gene TRBV18; 8 nucleotides align to TRBD2. V was clipped by 3 bases and J by 3 bases; unmatched bases: 9. The CDR3 spans 17 residues. Germline-derived CDR1 and CDR2 are KGHSH and LQKENI. CDR3 protein: CASSPLSSGQYTGELFF. As DNA, the CDR3 is TGTGCCAGCTCACCCTTATCTAGCGGGCAATACACCGGGGAGCTGTTTTTT.

The chain combines TRBV28 with TRBJ1-2; 7 bases map to TRBD1. Looked up from germline, CDR1 is MDHEN and CDR2 is SYDVKM. Trimming at V came to 6 bases and at J to 0 bases, leaving 7 bases not matched to a gene. This CDR3 has 15 amino acids. CDR3 loop: CASRRGTVANYGYTF. The CDR3 DNA is TGTGCCAGCAGGCGGGGGACAGTCGCTAACTATGGCTACACCTTC.